One sample yielded the 24 T cell receptor beta chains listed below, sequenced in a study of control samples from healthy donors and cancer patients. Some clones are missing from TCRdb's copy, which holds only in-frame ones; the method was immunoSEQ multiplex PCR. Of about 120,000 clones in the sample, 70% to 90% were seen once. The sequencing input was blood. These receptor sequences come from a man in his forties in good health.

This chain joins TRBV19 and TRBJ1-1; D gene uncertain. The CDR3 contains 14 residues. V dropped 0 bases and J dropped 1 base, with 6 bases sitting between them. The germline V gene encodes CDR1 LNHDA and CDR2 SQIVND (reference sequence). CDR3 residues: CASSIDQENTEAFF. CDR3 nucleotides: TGTGCCAGTAGTATAGACCAGGAGAACACTGAAGCTTTCTTT.

J is TRBJ1-6 and V is TRBV11-2, with TRBD1 identical over 10 bases. J gave up 8 bases and V 4 bases, and 8 bases lay outside the gene matches. This CDR3 region has 16 residues. CDR1 and CDR2 from the germline V gene are SGHAT and FQNNGV. The CDR3 coding sequence is TGTGCCAGCAGCTACTGGACAGGGGGGATGGATTCACCCCTCCACTTT. Its translation is CASSYWTGGMDSPLHF. Supplemented by reference TRBV11-2 and TRBJ1-6, the full variable domain reads EAGVAQSPRYKIIEKRQSVAFWCNPISGHATLYWYQQILGQGPKLLIQFQNNGVVDDSQLPKDRFSAERLKGVDSTLKIQPAKLEDSAVYLCASSYWTGGMDSPLHFGNGTRLTVT.

The chain has TRBV11-2 and TRBJ2-3; D unresolved. The CDR3 has 14 residues. Germline values: CDR1 SGHAT, CDR2 FQNNGV. Deletions cut 2 bases from V and 6 bases from J, with 12 bases between. The CDR3 spells CASSLNSRTDTQYF. CDR3 bases: TGTGCCAGCAGCTTAAACTCGAGGACGGATACGCAGTATTTT.

The V gene is TRBV19, the J gene TRBJ1-1; D call uncertain. There are 14 residues in the CDR3. With 5 bases removed from V and 4 bases from J, the gap between germline ends came to 14 bases. The V gene's germline CDR1 is LNHDA and CDR2 SQIVND (reference sequence). CDR3 region: CASSFRREPTEAFF. For the CDR3, the DNA is TGTGCCAGTAGTTTTAGGCGGGAACCCACTGAAGCTTTCTTT.

The V call is TRBV30, the J call TRBJ1-1; TRBD1 matches 11 bases. V shed 5 bases and J 3 bases; nucleotides not matched to a gene: 8. The CDR3 is 15 residues long. The germline V gene has CDR1 GTSNPN and CDR2 SVGIG (reference sequence). This CDR3 reads CAWADRGRIDTEAFF. CDR3 bases: TGTGCCTGGGCGGACAGGGGGCGTATAGACACTGAAGCTTTCTTT.

The chain is built from TRBV14 and TRBJ2-3; D is possibly TRBD2 (5 bases). This CDR3 is 15 amino acids long. From germline, CDR1 is SGHDN and CDR2 FVKESK. The V and J ends lost 4 bases and 5 bases respectively, with 16 bases between them. The CDR3 sequence: CASSPSILAGDTQYF. The CDR3 nucleotides are TGTGCCAGCAGCCCATCAATCCTAGCAGGAGATACGCAGTATTTT. Full variable domain (missing parts from reference TRBV14 and TRBJ2-3): EAGVTQFPSHSVIEKGQTVTLRCDPISGHDNLYWYRRVMGKEIKFLLHFVKESKQDESGMPNNRFLAERTGGTYSTLKVQPAELEDSGVYFCASSPSILAGDTQYFGPGTRLTVL.

The chain's CDR3 is CASSPQGTNYGYTF. The CDR3 nucleotides are TGTGCCAGCTCACCACAGGGGACTAACTATGGCTACACCTTC. The chain is built from TRBV18 and TRBJ1-2; a weak D match, TRBD1 (5 bases). The CDR3 extends over 14 amino acids. CDR1 is KGHSH and CDR2 is LQKENI in the germline V gene. V lost 1 base and J lost 0, with 6 bases in between.

J is TRBJ2-7 and V is TRBV29-1, with 8 bases that match TRBD1. Germline CDR1 SQVTM, CDR2 ANQGSEA. V shed 5 bases, J shed 4 bases, and the junction held 4 bases outside the gene matches. The CDR3 contains 12 residues. The CDR3 here is CSVRQGRYEQYF. Written as DNA, the CDR3 is TGCAGCGTTAGACAGGGGCGGTACGAGCAGTACTTC.

This chain connects TRBV7-6 to TRBJ2-7, with D perhaps TRBD2 (6 bases). CDR1 and CDR2 from the germline V gene are SGHVS and FNYEAQ. The CDR3 length is 13 residues. The DNA of the CDR3 is TGTGCGTCGCTCGGGGGAGCCTCCTACGAGCAGTACTTC. Amino acid sequence: CASLGGASYEQYF.

This chain joins TRBV19 and TRBJ1-1, with 8 positions matching TRBD1. The CDR3 totals 15 residues. V shed 6 bases, J shed 0 bases, and the junction held 6 bases outside the gene matches. CDR1 and CDR2 from the germline V gene are LNHDA and SQIVND (reference sequence). Here the CDR3 DNA reads TGTGCCAGTAGACCGGGACAGGAAATGAACACTGAAGCTTTCTTT. This encodes CASRPGQEMNTEAFF.

The rearrangement joins TRBV7-9 to TRBJ1-2; D unclear. Trimming took 4 bases from V and 5 from J, leaving 11 bases between them. The length of the CDR3 is 13 residues. Germline CDR1 SEHNR, CDR2 FQNEAQ (reference sequence). CDR3 region: CASSSDGDYGYTF. CDR3 bases: TGTGCCAGCAGCTCCGACGGTGATTATGGCTACACCTTC.

V and J are TRBV3-1 (or the pseudogene TRBV3-2) and TRBJ2-1, with D tentatively TRBD2 (5 bases). The CDR3 is 17 amino acids. The V and J ends lost 0 bases and 1 base respectively, with 13 bases between them. In germline, CDR1 is LGHDT, CDR2 YNNKEL (reference sequence). CDR3 loop: CASSQDGLAPSYNEQFF. CDR3 nucleotide sequence: TGTGCCAGCAGCCAAGATGGTCTAGCCCCGTCCTACAATGAGCAGTTCTTC.

This clone was seen a few times. Other DNA sequences in this specimen translate into the identical CDR3. The chain couples TRBV13 to TRBJ1-6; 7 bases map to TRBD1. Germline V CDR1 and CDR2: PRHDT, FYEKMQ (reference sequence). Trimming at V came to 3 bases and at J to 8 bases, leaving 4 bases not matched to a gene. This CDR3 comprises 14 residues. CDR3 sequence: CASSLGDRDSPLHF. The CDR3 bases are TGTGCCAGCAGCTTGGGGGACAGAGATTCACCCCTCCACTTT.

The chain combines TRBV28 with TRBJ1-6; the D is unclear. Germline V lookup: CDR1 MDHEN, CDR2 SYDVKM. This CDR3 is 13 amino acids long. Trimming took 5 bases from V and 7 from J, leaving 9 bases between them. The CDR3 bases are TGTGCCAGCAGTCCCACACTGAATTCACCCCTCCACTTT. Translated: CASSPTLNSPLHF.

The chain links TRBV6-4 to TRBJ2-7, with a possible D match to TRBD2 (5 bases). V was pared by 8 bases and J by 0 bases, with 17 bases between. CDR1 and CDR2 from the germline V gene are MRHNA and SNTAGT. CDR3 length equals 15 residues. This chain's CDR3 is CASATEFGVSYEQYF. The CDR3 coding sequence is TGTGCCAGCGCGACGGAGTTCGGGGTCTCCTACGAGCAGTACTTC.

This clone was recorded only once. The V gene is TRBV3-1 (or the pseudogene TRBV3-2), the J gene TRBJ2-2, with 15 bases that match TRBD2. Germline CDR1 is LGHDT and CDR2 is YNNKEL (reference sequence). CDR3 length equals 18 residues. V shed 1 base and J 4 bases; nucleotides not matched to a gene: 4. The CDR3 DNA is TGTGCCAGCAGCCAAGGGACTAGCGGGGGGGCTATCACCGGGGAGCTGTTTTTT. It yields the protein CASSQGTSGGAITGELFF.

V usage is TRBV7-2 and J usage is TRBJ1-5; a possible D gene is TRBD1 (5 bases). Germline V gene sequence: CDR1 SGHTA, CDR2 FQGNSA. This CDR3 comprises 15 residues. Trimming cost V 5 bases and J 3 bases, with 14 bases left between them. This chain's CDR3 is CASSTRGHNNQPQHF. In nucleotides, the CDR3 is TGTGCCAGCAGCACCAGAGGACACAACAATCAGCCCCAGCATTTT.

The chain couples TRBV10-3 to TRBJ1-1; 11 bases are shared with TRBD1. Looked up from germline, CDR1 is ENHRY and CDR2 is SYGVKD. V lost 8 bases, J lost 5 bases, and 7 bases stayed unmatched. The CDR3 runs 14 residues. The CDR3 protein is CAIGTGQGETEAFF. The CDR3 nucleotides are TGTGCCATCGGGACGGGACAGGGGGAAACTGAAGCTTTCTTT.

This chain links TRBV5-5 with TRBJ1-5, with 8 positions matching TRBD1. Germline V gene data show CDR1 as SGHKS and CDR2 as YYEKEE (reference sequence). V lost 1 base to trimming and J lost 6 bases; unmatched junction nucleotides: 6. The CDR3 is made up of 15 amino acids. CDR3 coding DNA: TGTGCCAGCAGCTTGTTTTCAGGGGGCAGTCAGCCCCAGCATTTT. This codes for CASSLFSGGSQPQHF. Together with reference TRBV5-5 and TRBJ1-5, the CDR3 gives the full variable domain: DAGVTQSPTHLIKTRGQQVTLRCSPISGHKSVSWYQQVLGQGPQFIFQYYEKEERGRGNFPDRFSARQFPNYSSELNVNALLLGDSALYLCASSLFSGGSQPQHFGDGTRLSIL.

Note on this clone: One end of the junction is discordant with germline, which a read error may explain. The chain carries TRBV19 and TRBJ1-6, with 10 nucleotides matching TRBD1. The CDR3 is made up of 14 amino acids. Germline lookup yields CDR1 LNHDA and CDR2 SQIVND (reference sequence). The CDR3 region has the DNA TGTGCCAGTAGTGAGGGACAGGGGAATTCAGCCCTCCACTTT. Its protein is CASSEGQGNSALHF.

This chain connects TRBV7-9 to TRBJ1-6; tentative D call: TRBD1 (6 bases). CDR1 and CDR2 from the germline V gene are SEHNR and FQNEAQ (reference sequence). This CDR3 has 18 residues. V lost 0 bases and J 6 bases, leaving 18 bases between the germline ends. The chain's CDR3 is CASSLAHWTEKPNSPLHF. CDR3 nucleotides: TGTGCCAGCAGCTTAGCGCATTGGACAGAAAAACCTAATTCACCCCTCCACTTT. The full variable domain, with the rest looked up from reference TRBV7-9 and TRBJ1-6, is DTGVSQNPRHKITKRGQNVTFRCDPISEHNRLYWYRQTLGQGPEFLTYFQNEAQLEKSRLLSDRFSAERPKGSFSTLEIQRTEQGDSAMYLCASSLAHWTEKPNSPLHFGNGTRLTVT.

This chain joins TRBV7-7 and TRBJ1-1, with TRBD1 matching over 11 bases. The trim removed 5 bases at V and 1 base at J, leaving 15 bases unmatched. This CDR3 has 19 residues. Germline V gives CDR1 SSHAT, CDR2 FNYEAQ (reference sequence). CDR3 sequence: CASSHQGGQGVSANTEAFF. CDR3 nucleotides: TGTGCCAGCAGCCACCAAGGGGGACAGGGGGTATCTGCGAACACTGAAGCTTTCTTT.

J is TRBJ2-7 and V is TRBV18; 8 bases are shared with TRBD2. V dropped 6 bases and J dropped 5; count of bases not matched to a gene: 15. The germline gives CDR1 KGHSH, CDR2 LQKENI. CDR3 length equals 16 residues. CDR3 residues: CASSPTQGGSGDEQYF. The CDR3 region has the DNA TGTGCCAGCTCTCCCACCCAGGGCGGTAGCGGGGACGAGCAGTACTTC.

The chain carries TRBV4-1 and TRBJ1-1; D is ambiguous. Trimming left V 0 bases short and J 0 bases short, with 8 bases between. This CDR3 has 15 amino acids. Looked up from germline, CDR1 is MGHRA and CDR2 is YSYEKL. The CDR3 DNA is TGCGCCAGCAGCCAAGATTGGAGCGTGAACACTGAAGCTTTCTTT. This encodes CASSQDWSVNTEAFF.